This entry lists 15 T cell receptor beta chains sequenced from one sample in a study of blood T cell repertoires in COVID-19. Produced via immunoSEQ multiplex PCR; TCRdb's table is partial and in-frame only. Of fewer than 350,000 clones listed, approximately 88% are singletons. Sequencing used PBMCs or T cells enriched from blood (not recorded which). The receptors derive from a man aged 60 to 69 who had recovered from COVID-19.

The V gene is TRBV25-1, the J gene TRBJ1-3; TRBD1 might be the D (5 bases). The CDR3 contains 14 residues. Germline values: CDR1 MGHDK, CDR2 SYGVNS. Trimming took 2 bases from V and 5 from J, leaving 10 bases between them. CDR3 protein: CASSETGMRNTIYF. The CDR3 DNA follows: TGTGCCAGCAGTGAAACAGGAATGAGAAACACCATATATTTT. The full variable domain, rest sourced from reference TRBV25-1 and TRBJ1-3, is EADIYQTPRYLVIGTGKKITLECSQTMGHDKMYWYQQDPGMELHLIHYSYGVNSTEKGDLSSESTVSRIRTEHFPLTLESARPSHTSQYLCASSETGMRNTIYFGEGSWLTVV.

The chain joins TRBV20-1 to TRBJ1-1; D gene unclear. The CDR3 has 11 residues. CDR1 is DFQATT, CDR2 SNEGSKA, per germline (reference sequence). Trimming left V 6 bases short and J 11 bases short, with 16 bases between. The CDR3 protein is CSATQPLFAFF. CDR3 nucleotide sequence: TGCAGTGCCACACAGCCATTGTTTGCTTTCTTT.

The chain has TRBV27 and TRBJ2-2, with TRBD2 identical over 9 bases. Per the germline V gene, CDR1 is MNHEY and CDR2 is SMNVEV (reference sequence). V shed 2 bases and J 1 base; nucleotides not matched to a gene: 5. This CDR3 spans 17 amino acids. The CDR3 nucleotides read TGTGCCAGCAGTTTAACGGTGACTAGCGGGAACACCGGGGAGCTGTTTTTT. Protein: CASSLTVTSGNTGELFF.

The V gene is TRBV7-6, the J gene TRBJ2-7; D might be TRBD2 (6 bases). Between the trimmed V and J ends, which lost 5 bases and 0 bases, there was a span of 17 bases. CDR1 and CDR2 from the germline V gene are SGHVS and FNYEAQ. This CDR3 comprises 16 residues. The CDR3, as DNA: TGTGCCAGCAGCGAAGGGATGGGCGGGACCTCCTACGAGCAGTACTTC. It specifies CASSEGMGGTSYEQYF.

The table lists this clone with a count of one. The V call is TRBV29-1, the J call TRBJ2-1, with TRBD1 matching 10 bases. J gave up 5 bases and V 2 bases, and 6 bases lay outside the gene matches. Per the germline V gene, CDR1 is SQVTM and CDR2 is ANQGSEA. The CDR3 contains 15 residues. CDR3 protein: CSVESPGQGNNEQFF. The CDR3 bases are TGCAGCGTTGAAAGCCCGGGACAGGGGAACAATGAGCAGTTCTTC.

The chain combines TRBV27 with TRBJ2-1, with TRBD2 as a possible D gene (5 bases). V lost 7 bases and J 6 bases, leaving 7 bases between the germline ends. Per the germline V gene, CDR1 is MNHEY and CDR2 is SMNVEV (reference sequence). The CDR3 spans 11 residues. The CDR3 DNA is TGTGCCAGCATTCTAGCCAATGAGCAGTTCTTC. It codes for CASILANEQFF.

The V call is TRBV12-3 or TRBV12-4, the J call TRBJ1-4; D gene ambiguous. This CDR3 comprises 13 residues. The V and J ends lost 1 base and 8 bases respectively, with 8 bases between them. The CDR3: CASSLGVQEKLFF. The CDR3 DNA sequence: TGTGCCAGCAGTTTAGGTGTTCAGGAAAAACTGTTTTTT.

The genes are TRBV3-1 (or the pseudogene TRBV3-2) and TRBJ1-2; D perhaps matches TRBD1 (5 bases). V was cut by 0 bases and J by 6 bases, with 11 bases left in between. This CDR3 contains 14 residues. The germline CDR1 and CDR2 sequences are LGHDT and YNNKEL (reference sequence). In DNA form, the CDR3 reads TGTGCCAGCAGCCAAGATCGAGGAGGGGATGGCTACACCTTC. Its protein is CASSQDRGGDGYTF.

The chain is built from TRBV18 and TRBJ1-2, with 7 positions matching TRBD1. This CDR3 is 14 amino acids long. Germline V gene lookup returns CDR1 KGHSH and CDR2 LQKENI. V shed 1 base, J shed 5 bases, and the junction held 4 bases outside the gene matches. CDR3 protein: CASSPRGTDYGYTF. The CDR3 DNA sequence: TGTGCCAGCTCACCACGAGGGACAGATTATGGCTACACCTTC.

The chain recombines TRBV2 with TRBJ1-4; D call uncertain. Germline V gene sequence: CDR1 SNHLY, CDR2 FYNNEI. V lost 6 bases and J lost 6, with 11 bases in between. The CDR3 has 13 residues. The CDR3 is CASSQVDYEKLFF. For the CDR3, the DNA is TGTGCCAGCAGCCAGGTTGATTATGAAAAACTGTTTTTT. Full variable domain (remainder filled in from reference TRBV2 and TRBJ1-4): EPEVTQTPSHQVTQMGQEVILRCVPISNHLYFYWYRQILGQKVEFLVSFYNNEISEKSEIFDDQFSVERPDGSNFTLKIRSTKLEDSAMYFCASSQVDYEKLFFGSGTQLSVL.

V usage is TRBV6-5 and J usage is TRBJ1-5; 9 bases align to TRBD1. The V and J ends lost 7 bases and 5 bases, in that order; junction bases with no gene match: 9. The CDR3 runs 15 residues. CDR1 is MNHEY, CDR2 SVGAGI, per germline. The CDR3 here is CASISPDRGYQPQHF. For the CDR3, the DNA is TGTGCCAGCATTAGCCCCGACAGGGGGTATCAGCCCCAGCATTTT.

The chain has TRBV5-5 and TRBJ1-3; 8 nucleotides align to TRBD1. V lost 4 bases and J lost 2; bases outside the gene matches: 8. From germline, CDR1 is SGHKS and CDR2 YYEKEE (reference sequence). The CDR3 has 16 residues. CDR3 sequence: CASSANRGITGNTIYF. CDR3 coding DNA: TGTGCCAGCAGCGCCAACAGGGGGATAACTGGAAACACCATATATTTT.

The V and J genes are TRBV24-1 and TRBJ2-2, with 10 bases identical to TRBD1. V lost 4 bases and J lost 2; bases outside the gene matches: 6. Germline loops: CDR1 KGHDR, CDR2 SFDVKD. CDR3 length equals 17 residues. CDR3 residues: CATSDWTGGRNTGELFF. The DNA of the CDR3 is TGTGCCACCAGTGACTGGACAGGGGGGAGAAACACCGGGGAGCTGTTTTTT.

V gene TRBV6-5 combines with J gene TRBJ2-5, with 8 bases matching TRBD2. CDR3 length: 14 residues. Germline V CDR1 and CDR2: MNHEY, SVGAGI. With 7 bases clipped from V and 6 bases from J, the junction kept 10 bases outside the gene matches. The CDR3 DNA reads TGTGCCAGCAAAGAACGGGGGGGCGGAAAGACCCAGTACTTC. This encodes CASKERGGGKTQYF.

This rearrangement joins TRBV27 to TRBJ1-2, with TRBD1 as a possible D gene (6 bases). Per germline, CDR1 MNHEY and CDR2 SMNVEV (reference sequence). The V end lost 4 bases, the J end lost 7 bases, and 16 bases lay between the germline ends. The length of the CDR3 is 14 residues. CDR3 sequence (DNA): TGTGCCAGCAGTTCCACGACAGGTACATCTGGCTACACCTTC. Its translation is CASSSTTGTSGYTF.